The next 20 T cell receptor beta chains were all read from a single sample in a study of T cell responses to AZD1222 COVID-19 vaccine. This table comes from immunoSEQ multiplex PCR, and its TCRdb copy is limited to in-frame clones, with some not included. The data hold around 130,000 clones, with nearly 90% observed a single time. Sequences were derived from peripheral blood, sampled 28 days after the second AZD1222 dose. Source of these receptors: an adult who received the AZD1222 COVID-19 vaccine.

V gene TRBV29-1 combines with J gene TRBJ2-1, with 8 nucleotides matching TRBD1. Germline V gene data show CDR1 as SQVTM and CDR2 as ANQGSEA. V was pared by 6 bases and J by 5 bases, with 6 bases of the junction left unmatched. The CDR3 sequence is 13 residues long. In DNA form, the CDR3 reads TGCAGCGTGAACAGGGGGTCCCACAATGAGCAGTTCTTC. It codes for CSVNRGSHNEQFF.

This clone has just one count. The rearrangement joins TRBV6-4 to TRBJ2-3, with TRBD1 identical over 9 bases. The CDR3 consists of 15 residues. The germline gives CDR1 MRHNA, CDR2 SNTAGT. Unmatched junction bases numbered 5, after V lost 3 bases and J lost 4 bases. CDR3 nucleotides: TGTGCCAGCAGTGAAGACAGGGGGTTATCAGATACGCAGTATTTT. The encoded protein is CASSEDRGLSDTQYF.

V usage is TRBV18 and J usage is TRBJ2-7; the D gene is possibly TRBD2 (6 bases). Trimming left V 3 bases short and J 0 bases short, with 12 bases between. Germline V gene sequence: CDR1 KGHSH, CDR2 LQKENI. The CDR3 loop spans 15 amino acids. CDR3 in amino acids: CASSPSGGSSYEQYF. In DNA, the CDR3 is TGTGCCAGCTCACCCAGCGGAGGGAGCTCCTACGAGCAGTACTTC.

The rearrangement links TRBV11-3 to TRBJ1-2; 9 bases fit TRBD1. CDR1 SGHNT and CDR2 YENEEA come from the germline V gene. The CDR3 covers 14 residues. Trimming at V came to 5 bases and at J to 2 bases, leaving 3 bases not matched to a gene. CDR3 DNA: TGTGCCAGCAGCCCAGACAGGGGGAACTATGGCTACACCTTC. Its protein is CASSPDRGNYGYTF.

The chain carries TRBV7-9 and TRBJ2-7; D gene uncertain. CDR1 is SEHNR, CDR2 FQNEAQ, per germline (reference sequence). V was cut by 5 bases and J by 4 bases, with 6 bases left in between. The CDR3 has 11 amino acids. The DNA of the CDR3 is TGTGCCAGCAGCCGAGAGTACGAGCAGTACTTC. Translation: CASSREYEQYF.

As for this clone: Other DNA sequences in the sample encode the same CDR3. This chain links TRBV18 with TRBJ1-2; TRBD1 is a possible D gene (5 bases). This CDR3 spans 13 amino acids. V was clipped by 3 bases and J by 3 bases, with 8 bases between them. CDR1 is KGHSH and CDR2 is LQKENI in the germline V gene. CDR3 nucleotides: TGTGCCAGCTCACCGGGGGAGGACTATGGCTACACCTTC. Translated, it gives CASSPGEDYGYTF.

The gene calls are TRBV10-2 and TRBJ2-6; TRBD1 matches at 10 bases. From germline, CDR1 is WSHSY and CDR2 SAAADI. V lost 8 bases and J lost 3; bases outside the gene matches: 1. CDR3 length: 14 amino acids. CDR3 region: CASGQGDGANVLTF. CDR3 coding DNA: TGCGCCAGCGGACAGGGGGATGGGGCCAACGTCCTGACTTTC.

CDR3 coding DNA: TGTGCCAGCAGTTACCGGGACCTTAGTGATAATTCACCCCTCCACTTT. Its protein is CASSYRDLSDNSPLHF. This rearrangement joins TRBV6-5 to TRBJ1-6, with D maybe TRBD1 (5 bases). The germline CDR1 and CDR2 sequences are MNHEY and SVGAGI. The CDR3 spans 16 residues. The V gene lost 2 bases and the J gene lost 5 bases, with 13 bases spanning the gap.

This chain links TRBV28 with TRBJ1-2; a weak D match, TRBD1 (6 bases). The CDR3 covers 13 residues. Per the germline V gene, CDR1 is MDHEN and CDR2 is SYDVKM. V gave up 6 bases and J gave up 2 bases, with 10 bases separating them. The DNA for the CDR3 is TGTGCCAGCAGCTTAGGGGGAAACTATGGCTACACCTTC. Its translation: CASSLGGNYGYTF.

The chain joins TRBV11-3 to TRBJ1-1; no clear D gene. The CDR3 has 18 amino acids. V was clipped by 5 bases and J by 0 bases, with 22 bases between them. Looked up from germline, CDR1 is SGHNT and CDR2 is YENEEA. CDR3 loop: CASSAGFGVGPLNTEAFF. CDR3 DNA: TGTGCCAGCAGCGCGGGGTTCGGGGTGGGCCCGTTGAACACTGAAGCTTTCTTT.

This clone was counted a few times. The genes are TRBV19 and TRBJ1-2, with a tentative D call TRBD1 (5 bases). This CDR3 is built from 15 residues. V dropped 3 bases and J dropped 0 bases, with 11 bases sitting between them. CDR1 and CDR2 from the germline V gene are LNHDA and SQIVND (reference sequence). In nucleotides, the CDR3 is TGTGCCAGTAGTATTGGGGCAGAATCTAACTATGGCTACACCTTC. Protein: CASSIGAESNYGYTF.

This clone appeared a single time. The chain recombines TRBV7-3 with TRBJ2-1; D tentatively reads TRBD1 or TRBD2 (5 bases each). CDR1 and CDR2 (germline): SGHTA, FQGTGA. The CDR3 runs 14 residues. Trimming shortened V by 0 bases and J by 8 bases, and 11 bases separated the two germline ends. CDR3 DNA sequence: TGTGCCAGCAGCTTAACGCCCGGGGCACATGAGCAGTTCTTC. This sequence encodes CASSLTPGAHEQFF.

The chain uses TRBV6-6 and TRBJ1-1; TRBD1 aligns across 8 bases. The CDR3 totals 16 residues. In germline, CDR1 is MNHNY, CDR2 SVGAGI (reference sequence). V trimming: 5 bases; J trimming: 1 base; junction bases outside the gene matches: 9. The DNA for the CDR3 is TGTGCCAGCAGTCGATGGACAGGGAGGGAGAACACTGAAGCTTTCTTT. It specifies CASSRWTGRENTEAFF.

V and J are TRBV28 and TRBJ1-4; D is unclear. Germline CDR1 is MDHEN and CDR2 is SYDVKM. This CDR3 is built from 15 residues. V was shortened by 4 bases and J by 6 bases, with 15 bases between the two germline ends. The CDR3 spells CASSSVRVGDEKLFF. The CDR3 bases are TGTGCCAGCAGTTCTGTTAGGGTTGGGGATGAAAAACTGTTTTTT.

The chain couples TRBV3-1 (or the pseudogene TRBV3-2) to TRBJ2-1; D perhaps matches TRBD2 (5 bases). The CDR3 is made up of 16 amino acids. Germline CDR1 and CDR2: LGHDT and YNNKEL (reference sequence). V gave up 1 base and J gave up 8 bases, with 18 bases separating them. CDR3 in amino acids: CASSQVGRAPRDEQFF. In DNA, the CDR3 is TGTGCCAGCAGCCAAGTTGGGCGGGCCCCGAGGGATGAGCAGTTCTTC.

CDR3 sequence: CASSQEGTGHGYTF. CDR3 coding DNA: TGTGCCAGCAGCCAAGAAGGGACAGGTCATGGCTACACCTTC. V and J are TRBV3-1 (or the pseudogene TRBV3-2) and TRBJ1-2, with 8 bases matching TRBD1. With 0 bases clipped from V and 6 bases from J, the junction kept 3 bases outside the gene matches. This CDR3 has 14 amino acids. From germline, CDR1 is LGHDT and CDR2 YNNKEL (reference sequence).

The chain joins TRBV6-5 to TRBJ2-1, with D unclear. Trimming took 6 bases from V and 9 from J, leaving 15 bases between them. The CDR3 totals 13 residues. CDR1 MNHEY and CDR2 SVGAGI come from the germline V gene. This chain's CDR3 is CASSVEPEGEQFF. The CDR3 region has the DNA TGTGCCAGCAGCGTGGAACCTGAAGGTGAGCAGTTCTTC.

This clone is a singleton in its sample. The rearrangement uses TRBV18 and TRBJ2-1, with TRBD1 matching 7 bases. Per germline, CDR1 KGHSH and CDR2 LQKENI. The CDR3 covers 12 residues. V shed 2 bases and J 14 bases; nucleotides not matched to a gene: 6. The CDR3 spells CASSPSRGQEFF. CDR3 in DNA: TGTGCCAGCTCACCATCGAGGGGGCAGGAGTTCTTC.

The rearrangement joins TRBV19 to TRBJ2-2; D is undetermined. Germline values: CDR1 LNHDA, CDR2 SQIVND (reference sequence). This CDR3 is 14 amino acids long. Trimming took 6 bases from V and 4 from J, leaving 12 bases between them. CDR3 DNA sequence: TGTGCCAGTAGACCCCCCGAGACCACCGGGGAGCTGTTTTTT. Its translation is CASRPPETTGELFF.

The J gene is TRBJ2-2, the V gene TRBV6-4; D unclear. Germline V gene sequence: CDR1 MRHNA, CDR2 SNTAGT. This CDR3 is 14 amino acids long. Trimming removed 7 bases at V and 1 base at J, with 10 bases between. CDR3 loop: CASKAHRNTGELFF. The CDR3 nucleotides read TGTGCCAGCAAAGCCCACCGGAACACCGGGGAGCTGTTTTTT.